This T cell receptor (beta chain) appears in the sequencing data of a study of regulatory T cells in long-lasting Graves disease. This CDR3 has 11 residues. Trimming cost V 8 bases and J 8 bases; bases outside gene matches: 3. Germline-derived CDR1 and CDR2 are MNHEY and SVGEGT. With iRepertoire HTBI primers and Arm-PCR of CDR3 regions, TCR beta libraries were built. Via MiXCR, TCRdb re-called the multiplex PCR reads, giving one row per CDR3 protein. The sample gives 200,000 to 250,000 distinct CDR3 sequences, 15% to 20% of which show up once; 22% is in the top ten. Many counts were recorded for this clonotype. Documented time point: newly diagnosed GD, antithyroid drugs for less than 3 months. Scientists built the TCR library using RNA that was extracted from PBMCs.

The sequence derives from a female donor with Graves disease. The rearrangement links TRBV6-2 or TRBV6-3 to TRBJ2-1; TRBD1 agrees at 7 bases. The sequences come from peripheral blood mononuclear cells (PBMCs), collected at new diagnosis, from a patient treated with antithyroid drugs. The CDR3 region has the DNA TGTGCCAGCCTCACAGGGGATGAGCAGTTCTTC. Its translation is CASLTGDEQFF.